The 22 T cell receptor beta chains below were found in one sample sequenced in a study of blood T cell repertoires in COVID-19. TCRdb's copy holds only in-frame clones and misses some; the assay was immunoSEQ multiplex PCR. In the table there are roughly 100,000 clones, about 92% of which are singletons. The specimen was peripheral blood. These receptor sequences come from an elderly woman in a cohort sampled during active COVID-19.

The gene calls are TRBV11-3 and TRBJ2-1; D may be TRBD2 (5 bases). Trimming left V 5 bases short and J 3 bases short, with 8 bases between. This CDR3 is built from 13 residues. Germline loops: CDR1 SGHNT, CDR2 YENEEA. CDR3 loop: CASSERDYNEQFF. CDR3 DNA sequence: TGTGCCAGCAGCGAGAGGGACTACAATGAGCAGTTCTTC.

This clone is a singleton in its sample. The rearrangement joins TRBV5-1 to TRBJ1-1, with D hard to call. Trimming removed 3 bases from V and 1 base from J, with 7 bases in between. The CDR3 has 13 residues. Germline V gene sequence: CDR1 SGHRS, CDR2 YFSETQ. The CDR3: CASSYDKNTEAFF. DNA for the CDR3: TGCGCCAGCAGCTACGACAAGAACACTGAAGCTTTCTTT.

The chain is built from TRBV4-1 and TRBJ2-7; 9 bases are a match to TRBD2. This CDR3 region has 16 residues. The V gene's germline CDR1 is MGHRA and CDR2 YSYEKL. Trimming removed 0 bases from V and 4 bases from J; junction bases left unmatched: 7. CDR3 protein: CASSQDSPGLAYEQYF. CDR3 nucleotide sequence: TGCGCCAGCAGCCAAGATTCCCCTGGACTAGCGTACGAGCAGTACTTC.

In regard to this clone: Germline is not matched at one junction end, which may reflect a read error. The chain couples TRBV7-2 to TRBJ2-1; 10 bases fit TRBD2. Germline CDR1 is SGHTA and CDR2 is FQGNSA. The CDR3 is 14 residues long. DNA of the CDR3: TGTGCCAGCAGCTTCGATCAAGCGGGGGGGACAACGGTCTTC. Translating gives CASSFDQAGGTTVF.

The chain joins TRBV28 to TRBJ2-5; D unresolved. Germline-derived CDR1 and CDR2 are MDHEN and SYDVKM. The CDR3 spans 12 residues. The ends were cut back, 1 base at V and 5 bases at J, with 5 bases in the middle. The CDR3 loop is CASSLFEETQYF. In DNA form, the CDR3 reads TGTGCCAGCAGTTTATTCGAGGAGACCCAGTACTTC.

The chain combines TRBV7-2 with TRBJ1-3; D gene uncertain. Germline assignment: CDR1 SGHTA and CDR2 FQGNSA. V was pared by 5 bases and J by 0 bases, with 11 bases between. This CDR3 comprises 15 residues. This chain's CDR3 is CASSTVASSGNTIYF. DNA of the CDR3: TGTGCCAGCAGCACCGTGGCAAGCTCTGGAAACACCATATATTTT.

The rearrangement uses TRBV5-4 and TRBJ1-3; D is ambiguous. The length of the CDR3 is 13 residues. Germline loops: CDR1 SGHNT, CDR2 YYREEE (reference sequence). Trimming removed 2 bases from V and 3 bases from J, with 6 bases in between. The CDR3 reads CASSFGIGNTIYF. DNA of the CDR3: TGTGCCAGCAGCTTCGGGATTGGAAACACCATATATTTT.

The chain uses TRBV20-1 and TRBJ2-1; 7 bases match TRBD1. This CDR3 is built from 13 residues. The trim removed 3 bases at V and 9 bases at J, leaving 8 bases unmatched. Germline V CDR1 and CDR2: DFQATT, SNEGSKA (reference sequence). CDR3 bases: TGCAGTGCTAGTAGCCAGACAGGGTTTGAGCAGTTCTTC. Protein: CSASSQTGFEQFF.

CDR3 residues: CASSSWREETQYF. In nucleotides, the CDR3 is TGTGCCAGCAGTTCCTGGAGGGAGGAGACCCAGTACTTC. This chain joins TRBV27 and TRBJ2-5; perhaps TRBD2 as D (6 bases). Trimming left V 4 bases short and J 5 bases short, with 11 bases between. Germline assignment: CDR1 MNHEY and CDR2 SMNVEV (reference sequence). The CDR3 spans 13 residues.

A single count supports this clone. The V gene is TRBV18, the J gene TRBJ2-3; D gene ambiguous. V lost 4 bases and J 2 bases, leaving 10 bases between the germline ends. CDR1 is KGHSH and CDR2 is LQKENI in the germline V gene. This CDR3 region has 14 residues. The CDR3 coding sequence is TGTGCCAGCTCACTTAGCTCTTCCACAGATACGCAGTATTTT. Translated: CASSLSSSTDTQYF.

This sequence joins TRBV4-2 and TRBJ1-2; D is perhaps TRBD1 (5 bases). The CDR3 has 15 amino acids. The germline V gene has CDR1 LGHNA and CDR2 YNFKEQ. Deletions cut 0 bases from V and 8 bases from J, with 16 bases between. The CDR3, as DNA: TGTGCCAGCAGCCAAGATCAGGGCGGGGCGCGGGGCTACACCTTC. The encoded protein is CASSQDQGGARGYTF.

The genes are TRBV2 and TRBJ1-3; D remains unclear. The CDR3 is 18 amino acids. The germline CDR1 and CDR2 sequences are SNHLY and FYNNEI. Trimming removed 5 bases at V and 2 bases at J, with 22 bases between. CDR3 in amino acids: CASSLMTPRLDAGNTIYF. DNA for the CDR3: TGTGCCAGCAGTCTAATGACGCCTAGACTAGACGCTGGAAACACCATATATTTT.

This clone showed up just a few times. This chain connects TRBV9 to TRBJ1-2; TRBD1 matches 7 bases. V trimming: 0 bases; J trimming: 4 bases; junction bases outside the gene matches: 6. This CDR3 is built from 15 residues. Germline V gene data show CDR1 as SGDLS and CDR2 as YYNGEE. CDR3 sequence (DNA): TGTGCCAGCAGCGTAGATTACAGGGGACTCTATGGCTACACCTTC. This sequence encodes CASSVDYRGLYGYTF. Full variable domain (rest looked up from reference TRBV9 and TRBJ1-2): DSGVTQTPKHLITATGQRVTLRCSPRSGDLSVYWYQQSLDQGLQFLIQYYNGEERAKGNILERFSAQQFPDLHSELNLSSLELGDSALYFCASSVDYRGLYGYTFGSGTRLTVV.

This rearrangement joins TRBV6-1 to TRBJ2-7; 7 bases fit TRBD1. Looked up from germline, CDR1 is MNHNS and CDR2 is SASEGT. V lost 1 base, J lost 2 bases, and 5 bases stayed unmatched. The CDR3 is 15 amino acids. As DNA, the CDR3 is TGTGCCAGCAGTGAAGGAGGGACAGCCACCTACGAGCAGTACTTC. It yields the protein CASSEGGTATYEQYF.

J is TRBJ1-4 and V is TRBV27; D not resolved. From germline, CDR1 is MNHEY and CDR2 SMNVEV (reference sequence). This CDR3 spans 15 amino acids. V gave up 6 bases and J gave up 4 bases, with 15 bases separating them. DNA for the CDR3: TGTGCCAGCAGGATAGGCGGGAGGAGTAATGAAAAACTGTTTTTT. Amino acids: CASRIGGRSNEKLFF.

The CDR3 nucleotides are TGCGCCAGCAGCGATACTTATGGTGAGCAGTTCTTC. Translated, it gives CASSDTYGEQFF. The gene calls are TRBV5-1 and TRBJ2-1; unclear D gene. Between the trimmed V and J ends, which lost 4 bases and 9 bases, there was a span of 11 bases. CDR1 is SGHRS, CDR2 YFSETQ, per germline. CDR3 length: 12 amino acids.

J is TRBJ1-2 and V is TRBV6-5; TRBD1 is a possible D gene (6 bases). CDR1 is MNHEY and CDR2 is SVGAGI in the germline V gene. V was trimmed by 7 bases and J by 5 bases, leaving 20 bases between them. The CDR3 extends over 15 amino acids. The CDR3, as DNA: TGTGCCAGCACGCGTGATGGACAGATCTCTTATGGCTACACCTTC. It specifies CASTRDGQISYGYTF.

The chain combines TRBV7-9 with TRBJ2-7; 8 bases match TRBD1. CDR3 size: 14 residues. The germline gives CDR1 SEHNR, CDR2 FQNEAQ (reference sequence). J was trimmed by 5 bases and V by 2 bases; bases with no gene match: 5. CDR3 sequence: CASSLTTGVDEQYF. CDR3 nucleotides: TGTGCCAGCAGCTTAACGACAGGGGTCGACGAGCAGTACTTC.

This clone was seen a few times. V and J are TRBV30 and TRBJ1-1, with D possibly matching TRBD1 (6 bases). The CDR3 consists of 13 residues. Trimming shortened V by 0 bases and J by 5 bases, and 10 bases separated the two germline ends. Germline-derived CDR1 and CDR2 are GTSNPN and SVGIG (reference sequence). As DNA, the CDR3 is TGTGCCTGGAGTGTACAGGGTACAACTGAAGCTTTCTTT. Residues: CAWSVQGTTEAFF.

The chain uses TRBV5-6 and TRBJ2-7; tentatively, D is TRBD1 (5 bases). Trimming removed 0 bases from V and 8 bases from J, with 12 bases in between. Looked up from germline, CDR1 is SGHDT and CDR2 is YYEEEE. The CDR3 length is 13 residues. The CDR3 DNA sequence: TGTGCCAGCAGCTTGGAAGGGGTTGCCCAGCAGTACTTC. This translates into CASSLEGVAQQYF. The complete variable domain, with remaining parts taken from reference TRBV5-6 and TRBJ2-7, reads DAGVTQSPTHLIKTRGQQVTLRCSPKSGHDTVSWYQQALGQGPQFIFQYYEEEERQRGNFPDRFSGHQFPNYSSELNVNALLLGDSALYLCASSLEGVAQQYFGPGTRLTVT.

The chain recombines TRBV3-1 (or the pseudogene TRBV3-2) with TRBJ2-3; 9 bases map to TRBD2. The CDR3 extends over 15 amino acids. Trimming at V came to 4 bases and at J to 1 base, leaving 3 bases not matched to a gene. Germline lookup yields CDR1 LGHDT and CDR2 YNNKEL (reference sequence). The CDR3 DNA reads TGTGCCAGCAGCCGACTAGCGGCACGCACAGATACGCAGTATTTT. It is translated as CASSRLAARTDTQYF.

The gene calls are TRBV6-6 and TRBJ1-4; 8 bases are a match to TRBD1. V gave up 4 bases and J gave up 7 bases; unmatched junction bases: 11. This CDR3 has 16 residues. The germline CDR1 and CDR2 sequences are MNHNY and SVGAGI (reference sequence). The CDR3 spells CASSLQQGARAEKLFF. CDR3 DNA sequence: TGTGCCAGCAGTTTGCAGCAGGGGGCGCGGGCTGAAAAACTGTTTTTT.